Included here is one TCR beta chain sequence, with context. The antigen is not known. Relying on iRepertoire HTBI primers and Arm-PCR of CDR3 regions, the team built TCR beta libraries. TCRdb passed the multiplex PCR reads through MiXCR, listing each CDR3 protein once. The sample consists of roughly 360,000 distinct CDR3 sequences, about 23% of them appearing once. This entry is derived from a study of regulatory T cells in long-lasting Graves disease. Turning to the study itself: Persistent cases took antithyroid drugs over 5 years and stayed TSH receptor antibody positive. Study-wide findings and caveats: Persistent patients had a count of shared public clonotypes (approximately 3,000) that exceeded that of new patients (approximately 1,000).

Time point in this sample: persistent/refractory GD, antithyroid drugs over 5 years with positive TRAb. After RNA was extracted from PBMCs, the TCR library was made from it. Graves' disease diagnoses used American Thyroid Association guidelines. A roughly 8.1-milliliter sample of peripheral blood was drawn into EDTA tubes. V dropped 3 bases and J dropped 3 bases, with 15 bases sitting between them. This CDR3 has 15 amino acids. Germline lookup yields CDR1 LNHDA and CDR2 SQIVND (reference sequence). The sequencing here drew on peripheral blood mononuclear cells (PBMCs), taken when the disease was refractory, from a patient treated with antithyroid drugs. The chain combines TRBV19 with TRBJ2-7; D may correspond to TRBD1 or TRBD2 (5 bases each). The origin of this receptor is a woman in her thirties or forties with Graves disease. The CDR3 reads CASSMGRDAYYEQYF. The CDR3, as DNA: TGTGCCAGTAGTATGGGACGGGACGCCTACTACGAGCAGTACTTC. The entire variable domain, with the rest obtained from reference TRBV19 and TRBJ2-7, is as follows: DGGITQSPKYLFRKEGQNVTLSCEQNLNHDAMYWYRQDPGQGLRLIYYSQIVNDFQKGDIAEGYSVSREKKESFPLTVTSAQKNPTAFYLCASSMGRDAYYEQYFGPGTRLTVT.